This paragraph covers one T cell receptor (beta chain) sequence. Its antigen is not identified. The entry originates in a study of cytomegalovirus exposure and HLA in healthy donors. The CDR3 length is 14 residues. In germline, CDR1 is SGHVS, CDR2 FQNEAQ. V was clipped by 4 bases and J by 2 bases, with 12 bases between them. 13 Jbeta primers and 60 Vbeta primers were used for the PCR. Per the original data handling: A follow-up analysis tallied 70 million to 80 million unique TCR beta chains, approximately 11 million shared. TCRdb's table, derived via immunoSEQ multiplex PCR, lists solely in-frame clones and lacks some. Clonal size and the V and J genes are those of that table, whereas D and trimming came from the DNA. This sample's table has around 48,000 clones. Overall study results and limits: Presence/absence analyses rested on an assumption that sequencing depth was roughly uniform across donors. Per a later analysis, HLA-associated TCR beta chains showed more clonal expansion than other, equally common TCR beta chains.

This rearrangement joins TRBV7-8 to TRBJ2-7; D may be TRBD2 (5 bases). Sequencing was done on a sample of PBMCs. This TCR was sampled from a female donor in good health and CMV-seronegative. This chain's CDR3 is CASSSPRGAYEQYF. The CDR3 coding sequence is TGTGCCAGCAGCTCCCCACGGGGTGCCTACGAGCAGTACTTC.